This T cell receptor beta chain was captured in a study of blood T cell repertoires in COVID-19. This CDR3 has 12 amino acids. CDR1 and CDR2 from the germline V gene are MNHEY and SVGEGT. The germline V and J ends were trimmed by 5 bases and 4 bases, with 9 bases remaining between them. As originally analysed: Counts of nucleated cells, estimated from reference gene primer amplification, were obtained. Libraries were prepared by immunoSEQ multiplex PCR; TCRdb keeps only in-frame clonotypes and omits some of them. That table supplies the V and J calls and clone size; D and trimming were determined from the DNA. The table shows 70,000 to 90,000 clones, with 85% occurring only once.

Sequenced input: peripheral blood. This receptor was identified in a man between 60 and 75 years old with acute or convalescent COVID-19. The rearrangement joins TRBV6-2 or TRBV6-3 to TRBJ2-7; a weak D match, TRBD1 (5 bases). In DNA form, the CDR3 reads TGTGCCAGCAGTGCGAACAGGTACGAGCAGTACTTC. It yields the protein CASSANRYEQYF.